One and the same sample provided the 30 T cell receptor beta chains below, sequenced in a study of T cell responses to AZD1222 COVID-19 vaccine. Method: immunoSEQ multiplex PCR; TCRdb's copy keeps in-frame clones and lacks some. Of fewer than 150,000 clones listed, 93% were seen once; the top ten hold about 0.91%. Sequences were derived from peripheral blood, sampled on day 0 of AZD1222 vaccination. The receptors stem from an adult in good health.

The chain couples TRBV5-4 to TRBJ2-5; a weak D match, TRBD2 (6 bases). CDR1 and CDR2 (germline): SGHNT, YYREEE (reference sequence). This CDR3 has 14 residues. Deletions cut 4 bases from V and 4 bases from J, with 14 bases between. This CDR3 reads CASSPQLGGETQYF. The CDR3 region has the DNA TGTGCCAGCAGCCCACAACTGGGGGGAGAGACCCAGTACTTC.

The chain employs TRBV3-1 (or the pseudogene TRBV3-2) and TRBJ2-1, with D hard to call. Trimming left V 4 bases short and J 10 bases short, with 20 bases between. The CDR3 has 15 residues. CDR1 LGHDT and CDR2 YNNKEL come from the germline V gene (reference sequence). CDR3 DNA sequence: TGTGCCAGCAGCCCCCTATGGAACAGAGGAGAGGAGCAGTTCTTC. It translates to CASSPLWNRGEEQFF.

The chain recombines TRBV6-1 with TRBJ1-6; D is uncertain. This CDR3 contains 16 residues. Trimming stripped 3 bases from V and 16 bases from J, with 25 bases between. Per germline, CDR1 MNHNS and CDR2 SASEGT. In DNA, the CDR3 is TGTGCCAGCAGTGAGGAGGAAGACATTCTTCCGAGGGTTCTCCACTTT. This sequence encodes CASSEEEDILPRVLHF.

The sample holds one count of this clone. V is TRBV2 and J is TRBJ1-3; D call uncertain. The CDR3 loop spans 16 amino acids. Trimming pared 4 bases from V and 0 bases from J, leaving 13 bases between. Germline CDR1 and CDR2: SNHLY and FYNNEI. CDR3 DNA: TGTGCCAGCAGTGTTTCGGCAGCCCACTCTGGAAACACCATATATTTT. As protein: CASSVSAAHSGNTIYF.

The CDR3 loop reads CASRLQRGKGEAFF. CDR3 sequence (DNA): TGTGCCAGCAGACTACAACGGGGAAAGGGTGAAGCTTTCTTT. The chain is built from TRBV5-6 and TRBJ1-1, with D unclear. The CDR3 sequence is 14 residues long. With 5 bases removed from V and 7 bases from J, the gap between germline ends came to 18 bases. CDR1 is SGHDT, CDR2 YYEEEE, per germline.

The chain carries TRBV7-3 and TRBJ2-6; 7 bases align to TRBD1. This CDR3 comprises 15 residues. From germline, CDR1 is SGHTA and CDR2 FQGTGA. Trimming removed 0 bases from V and 10 bases from J; junction bases left unmatched: 6. The CDR3 region has the DNA TGTGCCAGCAGCTTAACCGACAGGGCATTAAACGTCCTGACTTTC. Its protein is CASSLTDRALNVLTF.

The V call is TRBV6-6, the J call TRBJ2-3; D call uncertain. Per the germline V gene, CDR1 is MNHNY and CDR2 is SVGAGI (reference sequence). This CDR3 has 13 amino acids. The V end lost 0 bases, the J end lost 2 bases, and 3 bases lay between the germline ends. CDR3 sequence (DNA): TGTGCCAGCAGTTACTCGATCACAGATACGCAGTATTTT. This sequence encodes CASSYSITDTQYF.

The chain recombines TRBV5-1 with TRBJ1-6; TRBD1 aligns across 9 bases. CDR1 and CDR2 from the germline V gene are SGHRS and YFSETQ. Trimming removed 0 bases from V and 10 bases from J; junction bases left unmatched: 5. There are 15 residues in the CDR3. CDR3 protein: CASSLGPGQGSPLHF. The CDR3 bases are TGCGCCAGCAGCTTGGGACCGGGACAGGGATCACCCCTCCACTTT. The complete variable domain, with remaining parts taken from reference TRBV5-1 and TRBJ1-6, reads KAGVTQTPRYLIKTRGQQVTLSCSPISGHRSVSWYQQTPGQGLQFLFEYFSETQRNKGNFPGRFSGRQFSNSRSEMNVSTLELGDSALYLCASSLGPGQGSPLHFGNGTRLTVT.

This chain uses TRBV5-1 with TRBJ1-1, with a weak D call TRBD1 (5 bases). Trimming pared 6 bases from V and 7 bases from J, leaving 22 bases between. CDR3 length: 15 residues. Germline-derived CDR1 and CDR2 are SGHRS and YFSETQ. CDR3 sequence (DNA): TGCGCCAGCACCGACGGAGGGGTGGGTTACAGTGAAGCTTTCTTT. Amino acid sequence: CASTDGGVGYSEAFF.

The chain links TRBV9 to TRBJ2-1, with 7 bases that match TRBD1. The CDR3 totals 15 residues. The junction had 7 bases not matched to a gene; V was cut back by 3 bases and J by 4 bases. The germline CDR1 and CDR2 sequences are SGDLS and YYNGEE. CDR3 region: CASSAPRGPYNEQFF. As DNA, the CDR3 is TGTGCCAGCAGCGCCCCAAGGGGGCCGTACAATGAGCAGTTCTTC.

This clone was detected once. This chain uses TRBV12-3 or TRBV12-4 with TRBJ1-5; no reliable D call. CDR3 length equals 13 residues. Trimming pared 5 bases from V and 5 bases from J, leaving 10 bases between. The CDR3: CASSPDADQPQHF. CDR3 nucleotide sequence: TGTGCCAGCAGTCCAGACGCTGATCAGCCCCAGCATTTT.

J is TRBJ2-5 and V is TRBV4-2, with 7 bases matching TRBD1. This CDR3 comprises 13 residues. The junction had 1 base not matched to a gene; V was cut back by 4 bases and J by 2 bases. Germline V gene lookup returns CDR1 LGHNA and CDR2 YNFKEQ. In nucleotides, the CDR3 is TGTGCCAGCAGCCCGGACAGGCAAGAGACCCAGTACTTC. Its protein is CASSPDRQETQYF.

The chain combines TRBV19 with TRBJ1-1, with TRBD1 as a possible D gene (5 bases). Germline V gene sequence: CDR1 LNHDA, CDR2 SQIVND (reference sequence). The CDR3 runs to 14 residues. Trimming took 4 bases from V and 0 from J, leaving 9 bases between them. CDR3 coding DNA: TGTGCCAGTAGTACCCCGACAGTGAACACTGAAGCTTTCTTT. Residues: CASSTPTVNTEAFF. The entire variable domain, with the rest obtained from reference TRBV19 and TRBJ1-1, is as follows: DGGITQSPKYLFRKEGQNVTLSCEQNLNHDAMYWYRQDPGQGLRLIYYSQIVNDFQKGDIAEGYSVSREKKESFPLTVTSAQKNPTAFYLCASSTPTVNTEAFFGQGTRLTVV.

V and J are TRBV4-1 and TRBJ2-1, with a weak D call TRBD1 (6 bases). Germline V gives CDR1 MGHRA, CDR2 YSYEKL. Trimming took off 3 bases at V and 5 bases at J, with 17 bases between the two ends. The length of the CDR3 is 16 residues. CDR3 residues: CASSHLQGSGNNEQFF. The CDR3 DNA follows: TGCGCCAGCAGCCACTTACAGGGATCTGGGAACAATGAGCAGTTCTTC.

This clone has just a few counts. This chain connects TRBV19 to TRBJ2-2; the match to TRBD1 covers 8 bases. CDR3 length: 15 residues. Trimming at V came to 10 bases and at J to 4 bases, leaving 11 bases not matched to a gene. Germline assignment: CDR1 LNHDA and CDR2 SQIVND (reference sequence). The CDR3 protein is CATTILTGGTGELFF. The CDR3 bases are TGTGCCACCACAATTCTAACAGGGGGCACCGGGGAGCTGTTTTTT.

This sequence joins TRBV19 and TRBJ1-2; D may be TRBD1 (5 bases). CDR3 size: 13 residues. The germline V and J ends were trimmed by 3 bases and 4 bases, with 9 bases remaining between them. The germline V gene has CDR1 LNHDA and CDR2 SQIVND (reference sequence). This CDR3 reads CASSMEGLYGYTF. CDR3 bases: TGTGCCAGTAGTATGGAGGGACTCTATGGCTACACCTTC.

Concerning this clone: The junction and the germline gene differ at one end; a read error may be behind it. The rearrangement joins TRBV19 to TRBJ1-6; D might be TRBD1 (5 bases). CDR1 is LNHDA and CDR2 is SQIVND in the germline V gene (reference sequence). CDR3 length: 12 residues. CDR3 nucleotide sequence: TGTGCCAGTAGTGTAGAGGGGTCACCCCTCCACTTT. Residues: CASSVEGSPLHF.

This clone has a handful of counts. This CDR3 reads CASSYGTGPNQPQHF. CDR3 nucleotide sequence: TGTGCCAGCAGTTACGGGACAGGGCCAAATCAGCCCCAGCATTTT. The rearrangement joins TRBV6-5 to TRBJ1-5, with 9 bases identical to TRBD1. V gave up 2 bases and J gave up 4 bases; unmatched junction bases: 3. The CDR3 length is 15 residues. From germline, CDR1 is MNHEY and CDR2 SVGAGI.

The genes are TRBV5-8 and TRBJ1-1, with D unclear. This CDR3 spans 14 amino acids. Germline loops: CDR1 SGHTS, CDR2 YDEGEE. V shed 0 bases and J shed 0 bases, with 6 bases lying between them. CDR3 in amino acids: CASSLEGMNTEAFF. The CDR3, as DNA: TGTGCCAGCAGCTTGGAGGGCATGAACACTGAAGCTTTCTTT.

The CDR3 loop reads CASSLSAYEQYF. The CDR3 DNA reads TGTGCCAGCAGTTTATCGGCCTACGAGCAGTACTTC. V is TRBV12-3 or TRBV12-4 and J is TRBJ2-7; D gene ambiguous. The CDR3 length is 12 residues. Trimming took 2 bases from V and 2 from J, leaving 4 bases between them.

Remarks on this clone: In the same sample, other DNA sequences code for this CDR3. This chain connects TRBV6-5 to TRBJ1-5; D unresolved. Germline assignment: CDR1 MNHEY and CDR2 SVGAGI. V was cut by 6 bases and J by 4 bases, with 7 bases left in between. This CDR3 has 12 amino acids. CDR3 nucleotides: TGTGCCAGCAGGGGATCGAATCAGCCCCAGCATTTT. Translation gives CASRGSNQPQHF.

This chain joins TRBV13 and TRBJ2-1; D gene uncertain. With 0 bases removed from V and 6 bases from J, the gap between germline ends came to 18 bases. Germline V lookup: CDR1 PRHDT, CDR2 FYEKMQ (reference sequence). This CDR3 spans 17 amino acids. This CDR3 is CASSLGVVAGLGNEQFF. In DNA, the CDR3 is TGTGCCAGCAGCTTAGGGGTTGTGGCAGGTTTAGGCAATGAGCAGTTCTTC.

The V call is TRBV18, the J call TRBJ2-5, with D uncertain. Germline CDR1 KGHSH, CDR2 LQKENI. The CDR3 totals 14 residues. V lost 0 bases and J 3 bases, leaving 8 bases between the germline ends. The DNA for the CDR3 is TGTGCCAGCTCACCACCGGTGGCAGAAGAGACCCAGTACTTC. Protein product: CASSPPVAEETQYF.

The J gene is TRBJ1-5, the V gene TRBV10-2; D possibly corresponds to TRBD1 (5 bases). Looked up from germline, CDR1 is WSHSY and CDR2 is SAAADI. V lost 4 bases, J lost 8 bases, and 9 bases lay in between. The CDR3 contains 12 residues. As DNA, the CDR3 is TGCGCCAGCAGTGCGTCCAGGGAGCCCCAGCATTTT. This translates into CASSASREPQHF.

This chain uses TRBV29-1 with TRBJ1-5; TRBD1 matches 9 bases. CDR1 and CDR2 from the germline V gene are SQVTM and ANQGSEA. The CDR3 is made up of 12 amino acids. V gave up 4 bases and J gave up 7 bases; unmatched junction bases: 2. CDR3 loop: CSVGTGDQPQHF. Here the CDR3 DNA reads TGCAGCGTTGGGACAGGGGACCAGCCCCAGCATTTT.

The V and J genes are TRBV20-1 and TRBJ1-1; D is unresolved. Germline V gene sequence: CDR1 DFQATT, CDR2 SNEGSKA (reference sequence). The CDR3 has 11 amino acids. CDR3 nucleotide sequence: TGCAGCGTCTGGGGATACACTGAAGCTTTCTTT. Its protein product is CSVWGYTEAFF.

The chain recombines TRBV5-6 with TRBJ1-6; the D is unclear. V dropped 4 bases and J dropped 9 bases, with 14 bases sitting between them. The germline V gene has CDR1 SGHDT and CDR2 YYEEEE. The CDR3 is made up of 14 amino acids. The CDR3 here is CASSRGGRGSPLHF. The CDR3 nucleotides are TGTGCCAGCAGCCGCGGCGGTCGGGGTTCACCCCTCCACTTT.

The CDR3 DNA sequence: TGTGCCAGCAGTGAAGCCCGGGCTGAAGCTTTCTTT. It yields the protein CASSEARAEAFF. The rearrangement links TRBV2 to TRBJ1-1; D ambiguous. V dropped 0 bases and J dropped 6 bases, with 5 bases sitting between them. CDR3 length equals 12 residues. Germline V gene data show CDR1 as SNHLY and CDR2 as FYNNEI.

The chain joins TRBV19 to TRBJ1-2; unclear D gene. Germline assignment: CDR1 LNHDA and CDR2 SQIVND (reference sequence). Trimming took off 4 bases at V and 1 base at J, with 19 bases between the two ends. The CDR3 is 17 residues long. Here the CDR3 reads CASSRAGARGLNYGYTF. The DNA of the CDR3 is TGTGCCAGTAGTAGAGCCGGCGCCCGTGGACTTAACTATGGCTACACCTTC. Full variable domain (rest looked up from reference TRBV19 and TRBJ1-2): DGGITQSPKYLFRKEGQNVTLSCEQNLNHDAMYWYRQDPGQGLRLIYYSQIVNDFQKGDIAEGYSVSREKKESFPLTVTSAQKNPTAFYLCASSRAGARGLNYGYTFGSGTRLTVV.

This chain joins TRBV19 and TRBJ1-1; no reliable D call. The germline gives CDR1 LNHDA, CDR2 SQIVND (reference sequence). The CDR3 is 17 amino acids. Trimming removed 0 bases at V and 1 base at J, with 15 bases between. As DNA, the CDR3 is TGTGCCAGTAGTATAGATCTCACCGGACCCGAGAACACTGAAGCTTTCTTT. Its translation: CASSIDLTGPENTEAFF.